The 25 T cell receptor beta chains in this list originate from one sample, sequenced in a study of blood T cell repertoires in COVID-19. TCRdb's table, derived via immunoSEQ multiplex PCR, lists solely in-frame clones and lacks some. The sample records 150,000 to 180,000 clones, about three quarters being singletons. The specimen sequenced was peripheral blood. Receptors were obtained from a man aged 80 or over with acute or convalescent COVID-19.

This clone was observed once. The chain is built from TRBV30 and TRBJ1-5, with D possibly TRBD1 on 5 matching bases. V was cut by 5 bases and J by 1 base, with 15 bases left in between. Germline-derived CDR1 and CDR2 are GTSNPN and SVGIG (reference sequence). The length of the CDR3 is 15 residues. Here the CDR3 DNA reads TGTGCCTGGGGGCCCCCGGGGGTGAGCAATCAGCCCCAGCATTTT. Its translation: CAWGPPGVSNQPQHF.

The chain employs TRBV6-1 and TRBJ1-3; no clear D gene. Germline-derived CDR1 and CDR2 are MNHNS and SASEGT. Trimming took 3 bases from V and 4 from J, leaving 4 bases between them. The CDR3 sequence is 12 residues long. The CDR3 nucleotides read TGTGCCAGCAGTGAGCAGGGAAACACCATATATTTT. It translates to CASSEQGNTIYF.

The V and J genes are TRBV6-6 and TRBJ2-7; a weak D match, TRBD1 (6 bases). This CDR3 is 13 amino acids long. The germline CDR1 and CDR2 sequences are MNHNY and SVGAGI (reference sequence). The ends were cut back, 6 bases at V and 2 bases at J, with 11 bases in the middle. CDR3: CASSPDRTYEQYV. Here the CDR3 DNA reads TGTGCCAGCAGCCCCGACAGGACCTACGAGCAGTACGTC.

This clone came up once. The chain is built from TRBV24-1 and TRBJ2-5, with TRBD1 matching over 10 bases. The V and J ends lost 6 bases and 2 bases, in that order; junction bases with no gene match: 8. The CDR3 consists of 16 residues. The germline V gene encodes CDR1 KGHDR and CDR2 SFDVKD. CDR3 nucleotides: TGTGCCACCAGTATGTCCGGGACAGGGGAGCAAGAGACCCAGTACTTC. It specifies CATSMSGTGEQETQYF.

This rearrangement joins TRBV3-1 (or the pseudogene TRBV3-2) to TRBJ1-4; 8 bases agree with TRBD1. Germline assignment: CDR1 LGHDT and CDR2 YNNKEL (reference sequence). V shed 0 bases, J shed 5 bases, and the junction held 5 bases outside the gene matches. The CDR3 length is 16 residues. CDR3 DNA sequence: TGTGCCAGCAGCCAAGAGGGGCCAGGGGGCAATGAAAAACTGTTTTTT. This gives the protein CASSQEGPGGNEKLFF.

V is TRBV7-2 and J is TRBJ2-2, with 7 positions matching TRBD1. Germline V gives CDR1 SGHTA, CDR2 FQGNSA. Unmatched junction bases numbered 7, after V lost 5 bases and J lost 7 bases. The CDR3 loop spans 14 amino acids. CDR3 region: CASSMGQFLGELFF. The CDR3 DNA reads TGTGCCAGCAGCATGGGACAGTTTCTCGGGGAGCTGTTTTTT.

A few counts support this clone. This chain links TRBV19 with TRBJ1-3, with a weak D call TRBD1 (5 bases). CDR1 and CDR2 from the germline V gene are LNHDA and SQIVND (reference sequence). V lost 0 bases and J 2 bases, leaving 14 bases between the germline ends. This CDR3 comprises 17 residues. CDR3: CASSIDHLGGTGNTIYF. The CDR3, as DNA: TGTGCCAGTAGTATAGATCACCTTGGGGGGACTGGAAACACCATATATTTT.

The chain employs TRBV7-2 and TRBJ2-3, with 12 bases aligning to TRBD2. This CDR3 region has 16 residues. Trimming at V came to 5 bases and at J to 8 bases, leaving 11 bases not matched to a gene. CDR1 is SGHTA, CDR2 FQGNSA, per germline. The CDR3: CASSPIGLAGRSTQYF. CDR3 nucleotides: TGTGCCAGCAGCCCGATCGGACTAGCGGGGAGGAGTACGCAGTATTTT.

The chain employs TRBV7-9 and TRBJ1-2; 10 nucleotides match TRBD1. V was clipped by 6 bases and J by 1 base; unmatched bases: 5. Germline CDR1 reads SEHNR; CDR2 reads FQNEAQ (reference sequence). The CDR3 loop spans 15 amino acids. The chain's CDR3 is CASSWTGGYNYGYTF. CDR3 coding DNA: TGTGCCAGCAGTTGGACAGGGGGTTATAACTATGGCTACACCTTC. Supplemented by reference TRBV7-9 and TRBJ1-2, the full variable domain reads DTGVSQNPRHKITKRGQNVTFRCDPISEHNRLYWYRQTLGQGPEFLTYFQNEAQLEKSRLLSDRFSAERPKGSFSTLEIQRTEQGDSAMYLCASSWTGGYNYGYTFGSGTRLTVV.

The gene calls are TRBV5-1 and TRBJ2-2, with D possibly being TRBD2 (5 bases). The CDR3 consists of 17 residues. V gave up 0 bases and J gave up 4 bases, with 16 bases separating them. Germline lookup yields CDR1 SGHRS and CDR2 YFSETQ. The CDR3 is CASSLAPATAGTGELFF. The CDR3 coding sequence is TGCGCCAGCAGCTTGGCCCCCGCCACGGCGGGCACCGGGGAGCTGTTTTTT.

This clone has ten or more counts. The chain carries TRBV10-3 and TRBJ1-3, with D perhaps matching TRBD1 (5 bases). The CDR3 covers 15 residues. Germline V gives CDR1 ENHRY, CDR2 SYGVKD. Trimming shortened V by 7 bases and J by 0 bases, and 13 bases separated the two germline ends. CDR3 protein: CAIMEGRISGNTIYF. The CDR3 coding sequence is TGTGCCATCATGGAGGGACGGATCTCTGGAAACACCATATATTTT.

This chain connects TRBV5-1 to TRBJ2-3; 11 bases agree with TRBD1. Trimming removed 2 bases from V and 0 bases from J; junction bases left unmatched: 14. CDR3 length: 20 residues. The germline gives CDR1 SGHRS, CDR2 YFSETQ. CDR3 in DNA: TGCGCCAGCAGCTTAGCGGTGAGGACAGGGGGCTTGACTAGCACAGATACGCAGTATTTT. Translated, it gives CASSLAVRTGGLTSTDTQYF.

The chain has TRBV7-9 and TRBJ1-6; 8 positions match TRBD1. V shed 6 bases and J 4 bases; nucleotides not matched to a gene: 5. The germline V gene has CDR1 SEHNR and CDR2 FQNEAQ (reference sequence). This CDR3 has 15 amino acids. CDR3 amino acids: CASRPDRGYNSPLHF. DNA of the CDR3: TGTGCCAGCAGACCAGACAGGGGATATAATTCACCCCTCCACTTT.

This clone was detected once. V gene TRBV11-3 combines with J gene TRBJ2-2; D gene ambiguous. Trimming left V 5 bases short and J 2 bases short, with 6 bases between. This CDR3 region has 13 residues. Germline-derived CDR1 and CDR2 are SGHNT and YENEEA. The CDR3 spells CASSILNTGELFF. The CDR3, as DNA: TGTGCCAGCAGCATCCTAAACACCGGGGAGCTGTTTTTT.

The chain recombines TRBV3-1 (or the pseudogene TRBV3-2) with TRBJ2-6; possibly TRBD1 for D (6 bases). Trimming removed 0 bases at V and 1 base at J, with 13 bases between. In germline, CDR1 is LGHDT, CDR2 YNNKEL (reference sequence). CDR3 length equals 18 residues. CDR3 in amino acids: CASSQDSQGNSGANVLTF. CDR3 bases: TGTGCCAGCAGCCAAGATTCTCAGGGGAATTCTGGGGCCAACGTCCTGACTTTC.

The sample holds a few counts of this clone. The rearrangement uses TRBV2 and TRBJ1-2; TRBD1 agrees at 8 bases. Germline assignment: CDR1 SNHLY and CDR2 FYNNEI. CDR3 length: 14 amino acids. The trim removed 7 bases at V and 3 bases at J, leaving 7 bases unmatched. CDR3 sequence: CASTPGQGDYGYTF. The CDR3 region has the DNA TGTGCCAGCACTCCCGGACAGGGTGACTATGGCTACACCTTC.

This clone was detected only a few times. The V and J genes are TRBV2 and TRBJ1-5; perhaps TRBD1 as D (5 bases). From germline, CDR1 is SNHLY and CDR2 FYNNEI. The CDR3 totals 13 residues. The V end lost 6 bases, the J end lost 4 bases, and 10 bases lay between the germline ends. CDR3 bases: TGTGCCAGCAGCTGGACACTAAATCAGCCCCAGCATTTT. The encoded protein is CASSWTLNQPQHF.

This chain links TRBV11-2 with TRBJ2-5; 7 bases line up with TRBD1. This CDR3 contains 15 residues. Trimming cost V 3 bases and J 4 bases; bases outside gene matches: 8. Germline V gene lookup returns CDR1 SGHAT and CDR2 FQNNGV. The CDR3 spells CASSLDRGRTETQYF. In DNA form, the CDR3 reads TGTGCCAGCAGCTTGGATAGGGGGCGCACAGAGACCCAGTACTTC.

The J gene is TRBJ1-5, the V gene TRBV23-1; TRBD1 might be the D (6 bases). TRBV23-1 is placed among ORFs of uncertain function. V shed 4 bases and J shed 0 bases, with 16 bases lying between them. The CDR3 is 17 residues long. Here the CDR3 DNA reads TGCGCCAGCAGTCCCCGGCGGACAGTTACTAGCAATCAGCCCCAGCATTTT. Translated, it gives CASSPRRTVTSNQPQHF.

The chain combines TRBV4-1 with TRBJ1-2; D gene unclear. This CDR3 spans 13 amino acids. Germline V gene data show CDR1 as MGHRA and CDR2 as YSYEKL. V was cut by 1 base and J by 5 bases, with 8 bases left in between. The CDR3 sequence: CASSQGEEYGYTF. In DNA, the CDR3 is TGCGCCAGCAGCCAAGGAGAAGAATATGGCTACACCTTC.

This chain connects TRBV6-1 to TRBJ1-6, with D unclear. The V and J ends lost 3 bases and 9 bases respectively, with 9 bases between them. CDR1 and CDR2 from the germline V gene are MNHNS and SASEGT. This CDR3 comprises 13 residues. The CDR3 loop is CASSDLSGSPLHF. The CDR3 DNA reads TGTGCCAGCAGTGATCTATCGGGTTCACCCCTCCACTTT.

The sample holds many counts of this clone. The CDR3 sequence is CASTSTGLVWEKLFF. As DNA, the CDR3 is TGTGCCAGCACCTCTACAGGTTTAGTCTGGGAAAAACTGTTTTTT. The V call is TRBV21-1, the J call TRBJ1-4; the D segment call TRBD1 is taken from the table without a DNA check. TRBV21-1 counts as a pseudogene. The CDR3 length is 15 residues.

This chain connects TRBV7-2 to TRBJ1-2; 12 nucleotides agree with TRBD1. The CDR3 length is 15 residues. Germline V lookup: CDR1 SGHTA, CDR2 FQGNSA. Germline trimming cut 2 bases from V and 4 bases from J; bases unmatched to any gene: 2. Written as DNA, the CDR3 is TGTGCCAGCAGCTTAATGGGACAGGGGGCCTATGGCTACACCTTC. Translating it yields CASSLMGQGAYGYTF.

This rearrangement joins TRBV28 to TRBJ2-1; 7 nucleotides agree with TRBD1. V lost 5 bases to trimming and J lost 5 bases; unmatched junction nucleotides: 9. CDR1 is MDHEN and CDR2 is SYDVKM in the germline V gene. The CDR3 has 15 amino acids. As DNA, the CDR3 is TGTGCCAGCAGTCAAACAGGGGAGTCGAACAATGAGCAGTTCTTC. Its protein is CASSQTGESNNEQFF.

The chain has TRBV27 and TRBJ2-7; D possibly corresponds to TRBD2 (5 bases). The CDR3 extends over 14 amino acids. Deletions cut 0 bases from V and 5 bases from J, with 11 bases between. Germline lookup yields CDR1 MNHEY and CDR2 SMNVEV (reference sequence). The CDR3 DNA reads TGTGCCAGCAGTTTATCGAGGGCCCGGGACGAGCAGTACTTC. The encoded protein is CASSLSRARDEQYF.